The 16 T cell receptor beta chains presented below share a single source sample, sequenced in a study of blood T cell repertoires in COVID-19 (TCRdb year 2020). Library method: the immunoSEQ multiplex PCR assay. Not all clones reach the TCRdb copy of this immuneACCESS table, which keeps in-frame sequences only. Checked studies attribute under half of the gap to unresolved V genes and leave the rest unexplained. Recorded for this sample are 100,000 to 150,000 clones; around 85% of them occurred a single time. Roughly 17% of the sample is taken by the ten largest. Sequencing was done on a sample of peripheral blood. The receptor set was obtained from a man aged 30 to 39 with COVID-19, enrolled during active disease.

This clone was picked up a small number of times. The rearrangement joins TRBV4-1 to TRBJ1-5; perhaps TRBD1 as D (5 bases). From germline, CDR1 is MGHRA and CDR2 YSYEKL. The CDR3 has 16 amino acids. V gave up 4 bases and J gave up 0 bases, with 13 bases separating them. The CDR3, as DNA: TGCGCCAGCAGCCTCGAGATGGGGGGTAGCAATCAGCCCCAGCATTTT. Translation: CASSLEMGGSNQPQHF.

The chain recombines TRBV11-3 with TRBJ1-3; D unresolved. Germline CDR1 and CDR2: SGHNT and YENEEA. Between the trimmed V and J ends, which lost 6 bases and 4 bases, there was a span of 7 bases. The CDR3 extends over 12 amino acids. The CDR3 loop is CASRASGNTIYF. In nucleotides, the CDR3 is TGTGCCAGCAGGGCTTCGGGAAACACCATATATTTT. Together with reference TRBV11-3 and TRBJ1-3, the CDR3 gives the full variable domain: EAGVVQSPRYKIIEKKQPVAFWCNPISGHNTLYWYLQNLGQGPELLIRYENEEAVDDSQLPKDRFSAERLKGVDSTLKIQPAELGDSAVYLCASRASGNTIYFGEGSWLTVV.

The chain is built from TRBV6-6 and TRBJ1-2, with D perhaps matching TRBD1 (6 bases). This CDR3 has 15 amino acids. Germline-derived CDR1 and CDR2 are MNHNY and SVGAGI (reference sequence). V shed 2 bases and J shed 6 bases, with 16 bases lying between them. CDR3 region: CASSYPGQFSNGYTF. DNA for the CDR3: TGTGCCAGCAGTTACCCCGGACAGTTCTCCAATGGCTACACCTTC.

In the case of this clone: Additional DNA sequences in this sample encode the identical CDR3. The rearrangement links TRBV27 to TRBJ1-5; 8 nucleotides agree with TRBD1. V trimming: 5 bases; J trimming: 4 bases; junction bases outside the gene matches: 7. CDR1 MNHEY and CDR2 SMNVEV come from the germline V gene (reference sequence). CDR3 length equals 15 residues. For the CDR3, the DNA is TGTGCCAGCAGTCCGGACAGGGTCGGAAATCAGCCCCAGCATTTT. It yields the protein CASSPDRVGNQPQHF.

J is TRBJ1-2 and V is TRBV25-1; D gene unclear. From germline, CDR1 is MGHDK and CDR2 SYGVNS. V was shortened by 1 base and J by 2 bases, with 8 bases between the two germline ends. This CDR3 contains 14 residues. CDR3 amino acids: CASSESRVNYGYTF. The DNA for the CDR3 is TGTGCCAGCAGTGAATCCCGGGTCAACTATGGCTACACCTTC.

The chain combines TRBV12-5 with TRBJ2-5; D gene uncertain. Germline CDR1 LGHNT, CDR2 FRNRAP. CDR3 length equals 11 residues. Trimming left V 7 bases short and J 7 bases short, with 10 bases between. The CDR3 sequence: CASASFLTQYF. CDR3 sequence (DNA): TGTGCTAGTGCCTCTTTTTTGACCCAGTACTTC.

The rearrangement links TRBV9 to TRBJ2-3; TRBD1 agrees at 7 bases. Germline values: CDR1 SGDLS, CDR2 YYNGEE. J gave up 7 bases and V 3 bases, and 11 bases lay outside the gene matches. This CDR3 has 15 amino acids. CDR3 loop: CASSAGQADRNTQYF. The CDR3 DNA reads TGTGCCAGCAGCGCCGGACAGGCGGACCGTAATACGCAGTATTTT.

The rearrangement uses TRBV3-1 (or the pseudogene TRBV3-2) and TRBJ2-7; 11 bases align to TRBD1. This CDR3 comprises 13 residues. Per the germline V gene, CDR1 is LGHDT and CDR2 is YNNKEL (reference sequence). V shed 3 bases, J shed 6 bases, and the junction held 1 base outside the gene matches. DNA of the CDR3: TGTGCCAGCAGCCAGGGACAGGGGGGCGAGCAGTACTTC. Protein product: CASSQGQGGEQYF.

The chain links TRBV3-1 (or the pseudogene TRBV3-2) to TRBJ2-5, with 7 bases lining up with TRBD1. J lost 0 bases, V lost 4 bases, and 5 bases had no gene match. Germline V gives CDR1 LGHDT, CDR2 YNNKEL (reference sequence). This CDR3 contains 15 residues. CDR3 sequence: CASSPWDSYQETQYF. The DNA of the CDR3 is TGTGCCAGCAGCCCCTGGGACAGCTACCAAGAGACCCAGTACTTC.

V is TRBV28 and J is TRBJ1-4, with TRBD1 matching 10 bases. The CDR3 totals 17 residues. Germline V gives CDR1 MDHEN, CDR2 SYDVKM. V lost 3 bases, J lost 8 bases, and 12 bases stayed unmatched. The CDR3: CASSFNPRQGAREKLFF. As DNA, the CDR3 is TGTGCCAGCAGTTTCAATCCCCGACAGGGGGCGCGCGAAAAACTGTTTTTT.

The chain couples TRBV6-5 to TRBJ1-3; D remains unclear. Per germline, CDR1 MNHEY and CDR2 SVGAGI. The CDR3 totals 14 residues. Deletions cut 6 bases from V and 4 bases from J, with 13 bases between. The CDR3 loop is CASSEMNLGNTIYF. The CDR3 DNA reads TGTGCCAGCAGCGAGATGAATCTAGGAAACACCATATATTTT.

In DNA form, the CDR3 reads TGTGCCAGCAGTTACTCAGGTAGCGGGAGAGGAGATACGCAGTATTTT. Amino acids: CASSYSGSGRGDTQYF. The gene calls are TRBV6-5 and TRBJ2-3; 9 positions agree with TRBD2. With V trimmed by 0 bases and J by 5 bases, 6 bases remained unmatched. The CDR3 is 16 amino acids. Germline assignment: CDR1 MNHEY and CDR2 SVGAGI.

The rearrangement links TRBV2 to TRBJ1-2; 7 nucleotides match TRBD1. V lost 7 bases and J lost 0; bases outside the gene matches: 5. This CDR3 is built from 14 residues. Germline lookup yields CDR1 SNHLY and CDR2 FYNNEI. CDR3 nucleotides: TGTGCCAGCAATCCAGGACAGGCTAACTATGGCTACACCTTC. Protein product: CASNPGQANYGYTF.

V gene TRBV11-3 combines with J gene TRBJ2-3; a weak D match, TRBD1 (6 bases). Germline CDR1 reads SGHNT; CDR2 reads YENEEA. V lost 5 bases and J 1 base, leaving 10 bases between the germline ends. The CDR3 has 14 residues. CDR3 region: CASSPRTGTDTQYF. The CDR3 nucleotides read TGTGCCAGCAGCCCCAGGACAGGCACAGATACGCAGTATTTT. The entire variable domain, with the rest obtained from reference TRBV11-3 and TRBJ2-3, is as follows: EAGVVQSPRYKIIEKKQPVAFWCNPISGHNTLYWYLQNLGQGPELLIRYENEEAVDDSQLPKDRFSAERLKGVDSTLKIQPAELGDSAVYLCASSPRTGTDTQYFGPGTRLTVL.

This clone was counted once. The chain carries TRBV7-8 and TRBJ2-5, with unresolved D. Between the trimmed V and J ends, which lost 4 bases and 0 bases, there was a span of 21 bases. This CDR3 is 18 amino acids long. Germline-derived CDR1 and CDR2 are SGHVS and FQNEAQ. For the CDR3, the DNA is TGTGCCAGCAGCTCCTTACAAACCACAGAGTTGTACCAAGAGACCCAGTACTTC. This gives the protein CASSSLQTTELYQETQYF. Full variable domain (outside the CDR3, taken from reference TRBV7-8 and TRBJ2-5): GAGVSQSPRYKVAKRGQDVALRCDPISGHVSLFWYQQALGQGPEFLTYFQNEAQLDKSGLPSDRFFAERPEGSVSTLKIQRTQQEDSAVYLCASSSLQTTELYQETQYFGPGTRLLVL.

This rearrangement joins TRBV3-1 (or the pseudogene TRBV3-2) to TRBJ1-2; D remains ambiguous. The CDR3 is 14 residues long. Germline lookup yields CDR1 LGHDT and CDR2 YNNKEL (reference sequence). V lost 0 bases to trimming and J lost 4 bases, with 9 bases between them. The CDR3 bases are TGTGCCAGCAGCCAAGAGGCCCTGGCCTATGGCTACACCTTC. It translates to CASSQEALAYGYTF.